The 13 T cell receptor beta chains given below trace back to one sample, sequenced in a study of T cell responses to AZD1222 COVID-19 vaccine. Assay used: immunoSEQ multiplex PCR; TCRdb lists only in-frame clones, some missing. The sample holds nearly 110,000 clones, under 95% seen once. The specimen was peripheral blood, collected on day 0 of AZD1222 vaccination. Source of these receptors: an adult in good health.

The chain has TRBV7-9 and TRBJ1-4; D is possibly TRBD1 (5 bases). CDR1 is SEHNR, CDR2 FQNEAQ, per germline (reference sequence). V was trimmed by 8 bases and J by 4 bases, leaving 11 bases between them. CDR3 length: 13 residues. The CDR3, as DNA: TGTGCCAGCGCCGGGACCTTTAATGAAAAACTGTTTTTT. Its protein is CASAGTFNEKLFF. The whole variable domain, remainder taken from reference TRBV7-9 and TRBJ1-4, is DTGVSQNPRHKITKRGQNVTFRCDPISEHNRLYWYRQTLGQGPEFLTYFQNEAQLEKSRLLSDRFSAERPKGSFSTLEIQRTEQGDSAMYLCASAGTFNEKLFFGSGTQLSVL.

The chain combines TRBV2 with TRBJ2-3; no clear D gene. The CDR3 runs 13 residues. V was trimmed by 3 bases and J by 2 bases, leaving 6 bases between them. CDR1 is SNHLY and CDR2 is FYNNEI in the germline V gene. The chain's CDR3 is CASSDSATDTQYF. The CDR3 DNA reads TGTGCCAGCAGTGACTCTGCCACAGATACGCAGTATTTT.

This clone was seen a single time. The chain links TRBV2 to TRBJ1-4; D is perhaps TRBD1 (5 bases). V was clipped by 8 bases and J by 8 bases, with 6 bases between them. Germline V lookup: CDR1 SNHLY, CDR2 FYNNEI. The CDR3 sequence is 10 residues long. CDR3 loop: CASGGEKLFF. The CDR3 nucleotides read TGTGCCAGCGGGGGGGAAAAACTGTTTTTT.

The chain combines TRBV18 with TRBJ1-5, with 9 bases aligning to TRBD1. Germline values: CDR1 KGHSH, CDR2 LQKENI. The CDR3 totals 13 residues. V shed 6 bases, J shed 8 bases, and the junction held 5 bases outside the gene matches. The CDR3, as DNA: TGTGCCAGCTCCAGGGACAGGGTTGAGCCCCAGCATTTT. It yields the protein CASSRDRVEPQHF.

The V and J genes are TRBV5-1 and TRBJ2-7; 9 bases agree with TRBD2. This CDR3 contains 14 residues. The V gene end was trimmed by 4 bases and the J gene end by 6 bases; junction bases not matched to a gene: 8. Germline assignment: CDR1 SGHRS and CDR2 YFSETQ. The CDR3 loop is CASSPGGLATEQYF. Written as DNA, the CDR3 is TGCGCCAGCAGCCCGGGGGGACTAGCAACCGAGCAGTACTTC. The full variable domain, completed using reference TRBV5-1 and TRBJ2-7, is KAGVTQTPRYLIKTRGQQVTLSCSPISGHRSVSWYQQTPGQGLQFLFEYFSETQRNKGNFPGRFSGRQFSNSRSEMNVSTLELGDSALYLCASSPGGLATEQYFGPGTRLTVT.

The V and J genes are TRBV5-8 and TRBJ2-7, with a weak D call TRBD1 (6 bases). This CDR3 comprises 15 residues. V gave up 0 bases and J gave up 4 bases, with 14 bases separating them. Germline CDR1 SGHTS, CDR2 YDEGEE. The CDR3 DNA follows: TGTGCCAGCAGCTTGGGCTCCGGACAGCCTTACGAGCAGTACTTC. Encoded protein: CASSLGSGQPYEQYF.

The CDR3 DNA is TGTGCCAGCTCGTTTGGCAGCCAAGAGACCCAGTACTTC. Its protein product is CASSFGSQETQYF. The chain uses TRBV18 and TRBJ2-5; unclear D gene. Trimming took off 6 bases at V and 1 base at J, with 9 bases between the two ends. Germline V gene lookup returns CDR1 KGHSH and CDR2 LQKENI. CDR3 size: 13 residues.

The V call is TRBV7-8, the J call TRBJ2-7; 8 bases are shared with TRBD1. CDR1 is SGHVS and CDR2 is FQNEAQ in the germline V gene. The length of the CDR3 is 13 residues. J lost 5 bases, V lost 4 bases, and 4 bases had no gene match. CDR3 protein: CASSSGGWDEQYF. Here the CDR3 DNA reads TGTGCCAGCAGCTCAGGGGGCTGGGACGAGCAGTACTTC.

The chain links TRBV5-1 to TRBJ2-2; 9 bases match TRBD1. The CDR3 has 15 residues. V shed 4 bases, J shed 1 base, and the junction held 2 bases outside the gene matches. Germline V gene lookup returns CDR1 SGHRS and CDR2 YFSETQ. CDR3 loop: CASSLGQGNTGELFF. The CDR3 DNA reads as TGCGCCAGCAGCCTGGGACAGGGGAACACCGGGGAGCTGTTTTTT.

The chain couples TRBV2 to TRBJ2-2; 7 bases line up with TRBD1. The CDR3 sequence is 14 residues long. The J segment lost 2 bases and the V segment lost 11 bases, leaving 8 bases of the junction unmatched. CDR1 and CDR2 (germline): SNHLY, FYNNEI. CDR3 DNA: TGTGCCTTACGCGGACAGGTTAACACCGGGGAGCTGTTTTTT. This translates into CALRGQVNTGELFF.

The CDR3 region has the DNA TGTGCCAGCAGCCTGGGGAGCTCAGTCAATCAGCCCCAGCATTTT. This gives the protein CASSLGSSVNQPQHF. The chain combines TRBV5-8 with TRBJ1-5, with no clear D. CDR3 length: 15 amino acids. Looked up from germline, CDR1 is SGHTS and CDR2 is YDEGEE. Deletions cut 4 bases from V and 3 bases from J, with 14 bases between.

The rearrangement joins TRBV7-2 to TRBJ2-2, with 7 bases identical to TRBD2. The CDR3 has 15 residues. V lost 3 bases and J lost 3; bases outside the gene matches: 4. From germline, CDR1 is SGHTA and CDR2 FQGNSA. The CDR3 coding sequence is TGTGCCAGCAGCTTGGCCCTAGCGGACACCGGGGAGCTGTTTTTT. Its translation: CASSLALADTGELFF.

The count of this clone is one. The J gene is TRBJ2-3, the V gene TRBV25-1; possible D gene TRBD2, 5 bases. CDR3 length: 14 amino acids. The germline gives CDR1 MGHDK, CDR2 SYGVNS. V gave up 0 bases and J gave up 3 bases, with 7 bases separating them. CDR3 coding DNA: TGTGCCAGCAGTGAATACGGGGATACAGATACGCAGTATTTT. Translating it yields CASSEYGDTDTQYF.